The T cell receptor (beta chain) described here comes from a study of CXCR3-negative and CXCR3-positive naive CD8 T cells. Overall study results and limits: More hydrophobic TRB CDR3s were found in CXCR3-positive naive cells than in CXCR3-negative naive cells.

Libraries of TRB cDNA were made by 5' RACE and carried UMIs. TCRdb re-called the 5' RACE reads; every CDR3 protein appears as one record, without DNA. The sample table sets out 150,000 or so distinct CDR3 sequences. As concerns this clonotype: Antigen: not known.

Sequenced material: naive CXCR3+ CD8+ T cells from blood. Specified subset: CD45RO-CCR7+CD27+CD95- naive CD8+ T cells expressing CXCR3 (TNR3+). The receptor's source is a human donor in good health. Some clones in this sample may be carry-over from other donors' samples.

The CDR3 protein is CSVVGWRSSNTIYF. This chain links TRBV29-1 with TRBJ1-3. From germline, CDR1 is SQVTM and CDR2 ANQGSEA. CDR3 length: 14 residues.